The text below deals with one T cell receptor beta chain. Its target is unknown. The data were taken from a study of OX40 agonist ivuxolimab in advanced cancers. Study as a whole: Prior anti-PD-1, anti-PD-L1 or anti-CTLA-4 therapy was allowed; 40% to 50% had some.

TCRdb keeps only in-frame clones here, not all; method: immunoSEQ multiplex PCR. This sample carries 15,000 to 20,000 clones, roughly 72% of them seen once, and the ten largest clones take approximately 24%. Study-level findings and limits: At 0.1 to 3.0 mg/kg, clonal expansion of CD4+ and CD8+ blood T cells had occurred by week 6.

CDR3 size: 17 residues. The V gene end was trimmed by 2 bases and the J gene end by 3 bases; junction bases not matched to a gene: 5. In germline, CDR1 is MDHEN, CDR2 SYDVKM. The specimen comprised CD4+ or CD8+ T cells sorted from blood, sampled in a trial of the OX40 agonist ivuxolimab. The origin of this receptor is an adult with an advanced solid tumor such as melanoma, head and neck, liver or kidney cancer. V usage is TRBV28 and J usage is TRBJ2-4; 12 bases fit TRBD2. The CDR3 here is CASSLPTSGGLKNIQYF. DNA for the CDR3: TGTGCCAGCAGTTTACCCACTAGCGGGGGGCTCAAAAACATTCAGTACTTC.